Below, one TCR beta chain is given with its context. Its specificity is not known. The sample belongs to a study of T cell repertoires in cytomegalovirus infection. Turning to the study itself: Both CMV infection and a matching HLA type were indicated by public TCR beta signatures.

General study findings and limits: Identification of carriers of CMV plus the relevant HLA was performed using cumulative public TCR beta family frequency.

Via MiXCR, TCRdb re-called the reads, giving one row per CDR3 protein. Found here are 750,000 to 900,000 distinct CDR3 sequences, about 28% of them singletons; the top ten hold around 13%. The germline CDR1 and CDR2 sequences are SGHDN and FVKESK. The V segment lost 4 bases and the J segment 3 bases; nucleotides outside the gene matches: 18. The CDR3 runs 18 residues. This TCR derives from a human donor in good health (CMV status not recorded). Some clones in this sample may be carry-over from other donors' samples. The genes are TRBV14 and TRBJ2-7; 7 bases agree with TRBD1. The material sequenced was cultured CD8+ T cells from PBMCs, taken from culture after CMV antigen stimulation. CDR3 bases: TGTGCCAGCAGCCGGAGGCGACAGGGACGTTTTATAGGCTACGAGCAGTACTTC. It yields the protein CASSRRRQGRFIGYEQYF.